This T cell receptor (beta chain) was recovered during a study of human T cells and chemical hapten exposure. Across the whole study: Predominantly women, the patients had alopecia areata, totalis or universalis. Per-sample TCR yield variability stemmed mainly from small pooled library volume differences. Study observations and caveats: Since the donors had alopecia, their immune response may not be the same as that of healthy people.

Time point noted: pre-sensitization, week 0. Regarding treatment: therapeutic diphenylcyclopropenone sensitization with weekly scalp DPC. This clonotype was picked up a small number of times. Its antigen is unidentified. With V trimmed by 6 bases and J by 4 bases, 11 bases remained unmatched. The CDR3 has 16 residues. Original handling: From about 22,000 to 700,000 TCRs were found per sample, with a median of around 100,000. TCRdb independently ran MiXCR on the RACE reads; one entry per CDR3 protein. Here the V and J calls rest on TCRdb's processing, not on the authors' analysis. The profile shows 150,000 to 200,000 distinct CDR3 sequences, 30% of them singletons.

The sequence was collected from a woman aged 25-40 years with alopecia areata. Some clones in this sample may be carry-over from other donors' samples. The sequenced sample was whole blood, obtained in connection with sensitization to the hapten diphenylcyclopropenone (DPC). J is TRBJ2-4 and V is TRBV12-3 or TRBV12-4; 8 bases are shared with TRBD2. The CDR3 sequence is CASSSGSGTSKNIQYF. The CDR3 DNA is TGTGCCAGCAGCTCCGGCTCCGGGACTAGTAAAAACATTCAGTACTTC.